A selection of T cell receptor beta chains follows, all from one sample in a study of T cell repertoires in cytomegalovirus infection. TCRdb re-analysed the reads in MiXCR, keeping a single row per CDR3 protein. Here the sample spans around 440,000 distinct CDR3 sequences, around 11% being singletons. Source material: PBMCs. The source of these receptors is a human donor in good health (CMV status not recorded). Some clones in this sample may be carry-over from other donors' samples. CDR3s include the opening cysteine and the closing phenylalanine or tryptophan. The order of the fields is D gene, V gene, clone size, J gene, CDR3 DNA, CDR3 protein. D genes are given only for firm matches. Size values are once, few and many counts, or a class for expanded clones, and some rows have none.

D: .; V: TRBV20-1; size: .; J: TRBJ1-5; DNA: TGCAGTGCCAGACTCCCGCGGGACGGATCAAATCAGCCCCAGCATTTT; CDR3: CSARLPRDGSNQPQHF
D: .; V: TRBV9; size: many; J: TRBJ2-3; DNA: TGTGCCAGCAGCCCCCTAACCCCTGAAGGCACAGATACGCAGTATTTT; CDR3: CASSPLTPEGTDTQYF
D: .; V: TRBV19; size: few; J: TRBJ2-1; DNA: TGTGCCAGTAGTATAGACTTGGACAGCTCCTACAATGAGCAGTTCTTC; CDR3: CASSIDLDSSYNEQFF
D: .; V: TRBV12-3/TRBV12-4; size: few; J: TRBJ1-1; DNA: TGTGCCAGCAGTTTAGCGGGGGCCCTGAGGACTGAAGCTTTCTTT; CDR3: CASSLAGALRTEAFF
D: .; V: TRBV12-3/TRBV12-4; size: many; J: TRBJ2-5; DNA: TGTGCCAGCAGTTTAGAGCGGCCAGCTATACAAGAGACCCAGTACTTC; CDR3: CASSLERPAIQETQYF
D: .; V: TRBV7-8; size: many; J: TRBJ2-7; DNA: TGTGCCAGCAGCCCCCGCAACCCCCGGCTAACGGACGAGCAGTACTTC; CDR3: CASSPRNPRLTDEQYF
D: .; V: TRBV7-9; size: many; J: TRBJ2-1; DNA: TGTGCCAGCAGCTTAGTACAGGGTACCTACAATGAGCAGTTCTTC; CDR3: CASSLVQGTYNEQFF
D: TRBD2; V: TRBV11-2; size: many; J: TRBJ2-7; DNA: TGTGCCAGCAGCGATAGCGGGAGGGCCACCGAGCAGTACTTC; CDR3: CASSDSGRATEQYF
D: TRBD1; V: TRBV19; size: many; J: TRBJ1-2; DNA: TGTGCCAGTAGTATCAGGACAGGGCCTGGAGAGGGCTACACCTTC; CDR3: CASSIRTGPGEGYTF
D: .; V: TRBV5-8; size: .; J: TRBJ2-5; DNA: TGTGCCAGCAGCTCCCGCGGGACAGTAGAGACCCAGTACTTC; CDR3: CASSSRGTVETQYF
D: TRBD1; V: TRBV4-2; size: .; J: TRBJ1-6; DNA: TGTGCCAGCAGGGGACAGGGAAGCTCCTATAATTCACCCCTCCACTTT; CDR3: CASRGQGSSYNSPLHF
D: .; V: TRBV10-3; size: few; J: TRBJ2-7; DNA: TGTGCCATCAGTGAGATGAACGAGCAGTACTTC; CDR3: CAISEMNEQYF
D: TRBD2; V: TRBV7-6; size: few; J: TRBJ2-3; DNA: TGTGCCAGCAGCTTAATGTGGCGGGGGGCGAGCCGTTCAGATACGCAGTATTTT; CDR3: CASSLMWRGASRSDTQYF
D: .; V: TRBV7-2; size: many; J: TRBJ2-3; DNA: TGTGCCAGCAGTTTCTTGACAGGCACAGATACGCAGTATTTT; CDR3: CASSFLTGTDTQYF
D: .; V: TRBV20-1; size: many; J: TRBJ2-3; DNA: TGCAGTGCGTTAGTAGGCAGGACCGCGCAGTATTTT; CDR3: CSALVGRTAQYF
D: .; V: TRBV14; size: .; J: TRBJ1-2; DNA: TGTGCCAGCAGCCTTTCCCGAGGTACCTTCGAGGTCTTCTTC; CDR3: CASSLSRGTFEVFF
D: .; V: TRBV2; size: .; J: TRBJ2-2; DNA: TGTGCCAGCACTTTGGACCCGAACACCGGGGAGCTGTTTTTT; CDR3: CASTLDPNTGELFF
D: .; V: TRBV6-5; size: .; J: TRBJ2-5; DNA: TGTGCCAGCAGTTACAGGTTCCTAGGGGCTGGTTTCCAAGAGACCCAGTACTTC; CDR3: CASSYRFLGAGFQETQYF
D: .; V: TRBV2; size: .; J: TRBJ1-5; DNA: TGTGCCAGCAATAAGATCAATGGGAGGAGGCCCCAGCATTTT; CDR3: CASNKINGRRPQHF
D: TRBD2; V: TRBV14; size: .; J: TRBJ2-3; DNA: TGTGCCAGCAGCCAATCAATTAGCGGGACCTACACAGATACGCAGTATTTT; CDR3: CASSQSISGTYTDTQYF
D: .; V: TRBV20-1; size: few; J: TRBJ2-7; DNA: TGCAGTGCTCCCGACACTACCTACGAGCAGTACTTC; CDR3: CSAPDTTYEQYF
D: TRBD1; V: TRBV7-3; size: many; J: TRBJ2-5; DNA: TGTGCCAGCAGCTCGACAGGGGCTGGTGGAGAGACCCAGTACTTC; CDR3: CASSSTGAGGETQYF
D: .; V: TRBV3-1; size: .; J: TRBJ2-4; DNA: TGTGCCAGCAGCCAAGCAAGGGAGTTACACTTC; CDR3: CASSQARELHF
D: TRBD1; V: TRBV7-8; size: many; J: TRBJ1-5; DNA: TGTGCCAGCAGCTTTACAGGGGGCGCCGACAATCAGCCCCAGCATTTT; CDR3: CASSFTGGADNQPQHF
D: TRBD2; V: TRBV7-3; size: many; J: TRBJ2-5; DNA: TGTGCCAGCAGCCCCGAACTAGCGGCCGTGGAGACCCAGTACTTC; CDR3: CASSPELAAVETQYF
D: .; V: TRBV20-1; size: .; J: TRBJ1-2; DNA: TGCAGTGCTAGAGGTGCAGGGCTTTATGGCTACACCTTC; CDR3: CSARGAGLYGYTF
D: .; V: TRBV7-9; size: few; J: TRBJ2-7; DNA: TGTGCCAGCAGCTTTATACGGTCAGGGGACGAGCAGTACTTC; CDR3: CASSFIRSGDEQYF
D: .; V: TRBV7-9; size: many; J: TRBJ2-3; DNA: TGTGCCAGCAGCTTTGACGGGATCAGGGATACGCAGTATTTT; CDR3: CASSFDGIRDTQYF
D: .; V: TRBV2; size: few; J: TRBJ1-2; DNA: TGTGCCAGCAGGCTACTGGTTCCCTATGGCTACACCTTC; CDR3: CASRLLVPYGYTF
D: TRBD1; V: TRBV6-1; size: many; J: TRBJ1-2; DNA: TGTGCCAGCAGTCTTAATGGACAGGGTCCCTATGGCTACACCTTC; CDR3: CASSLNGQGPYGYTF
D: TRBD2; V: TRBV20-1; size: .; J: TRBJ2-1; DNA: TGCAGTGGGGGACGGGGACTAGCGGGAGTGGGTGAGCAGTTCTTC; CDR3: CSGGRGLAGVGEQFF
D: TRBD1; V: TRBV4-2; size: many; J: TRBJ1-2; DNA: TGTGCCAGCAGCAGAGGACAGGCAGCTAACTATGGCTACACCTTC; CDR3: CASSRGQAANYGYTF
D: TRBD2; V: TRBV29-1; size: few; J: TRBJ2-5; DNA: TGCAGCGTTGCTAGCGGGAGTATGGAGACCCAGTACTTC; CDR3: CSVASGSMETQYF
D: .; V: TRBV20-1; size: few; J: TRBJ1-5; DNA: TGCAGTGCTAGAGATGAGGGCACTCCAAGTTTCTGGGGCAATCAGCCCCAGCATTTT; CDR3: CSARDEGTPSFWGNQPQHF
D: .; V: TRBV24-1; size: many; J: TRBJ2-5; DNA: TGTGCCACCAGTGACCCCCGGGAGACCCAGTACTTC; CDR3: CATSDPRETQYF
D: TRBD1; V: TRBV7-9; size: many; J: TRBJ2-7; DNA: TGTGCCAGCAGCTCGGACAGGGGGAGGTCCTACGAGCAGTACTTC; CDR3: CASSSDRGRSYEQYF